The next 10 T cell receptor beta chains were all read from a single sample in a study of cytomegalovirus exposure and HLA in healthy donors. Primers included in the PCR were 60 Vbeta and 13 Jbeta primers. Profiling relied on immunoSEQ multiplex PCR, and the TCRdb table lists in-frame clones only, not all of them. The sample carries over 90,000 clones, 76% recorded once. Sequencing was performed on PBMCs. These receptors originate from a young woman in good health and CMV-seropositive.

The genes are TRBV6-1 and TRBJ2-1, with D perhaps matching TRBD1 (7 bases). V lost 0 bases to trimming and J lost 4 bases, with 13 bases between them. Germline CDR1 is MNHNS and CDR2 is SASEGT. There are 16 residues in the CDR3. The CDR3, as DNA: TGTGCCAGCAGTGAAGCAGGCGGGACAGAATACAATGAGCAGTTCTTC. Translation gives CASSEAGGTEYNEQFF.

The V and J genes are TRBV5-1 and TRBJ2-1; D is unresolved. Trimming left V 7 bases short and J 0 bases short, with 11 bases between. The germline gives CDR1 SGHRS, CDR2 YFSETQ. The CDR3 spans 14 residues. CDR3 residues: CASSHPHSYNEQFF. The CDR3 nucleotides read TGCGCCAGCTCACACCCTCACTCCTACAATGAGCAGTTCTTC.

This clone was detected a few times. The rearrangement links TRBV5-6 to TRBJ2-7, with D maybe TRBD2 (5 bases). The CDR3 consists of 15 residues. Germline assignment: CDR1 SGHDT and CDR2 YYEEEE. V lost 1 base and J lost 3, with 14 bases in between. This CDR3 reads CASSLPEGGRYEQYF. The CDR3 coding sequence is TGTGCCAGCAGCTTGCCCGAGGGTGGACGCTACGAGCAGTACTTC.

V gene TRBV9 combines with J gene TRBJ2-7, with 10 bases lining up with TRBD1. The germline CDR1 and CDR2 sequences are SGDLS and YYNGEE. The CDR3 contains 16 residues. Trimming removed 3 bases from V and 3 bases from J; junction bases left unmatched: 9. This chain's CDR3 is CASSAPGQGSLYEQYF. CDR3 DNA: TGTGCCAGCAGCGCTCCGGGACAGGGGTCCCTCTACGAGCAGTACTTC.

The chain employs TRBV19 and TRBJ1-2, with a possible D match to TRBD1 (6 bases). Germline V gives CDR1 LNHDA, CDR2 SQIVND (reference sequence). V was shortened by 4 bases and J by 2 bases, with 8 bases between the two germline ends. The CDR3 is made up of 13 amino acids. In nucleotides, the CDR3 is TGTGCCAGTAGTAACGACAGGAACTATGGCTACACCTTC. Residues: CASSNDRNYGYTF.

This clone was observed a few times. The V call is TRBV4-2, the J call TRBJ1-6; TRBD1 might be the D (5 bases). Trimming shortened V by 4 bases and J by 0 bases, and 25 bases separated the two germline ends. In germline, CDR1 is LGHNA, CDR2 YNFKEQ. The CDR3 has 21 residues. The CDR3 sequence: CASSLPDSPPRGSSYNSPLHF. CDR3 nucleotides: TGTGCCAGCAGCCTGCCCGACAGTCCCCCCCGGGGGAGCTCCTATAATTCACCCCTCCACTTT.

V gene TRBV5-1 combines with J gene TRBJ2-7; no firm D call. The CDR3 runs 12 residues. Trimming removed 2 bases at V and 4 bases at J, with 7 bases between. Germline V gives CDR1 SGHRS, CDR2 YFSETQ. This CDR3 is CASSFGQYEQYF. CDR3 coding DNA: TGCGCCAGCAGCTTTGGTCAGTACGAGCAGTACTTC. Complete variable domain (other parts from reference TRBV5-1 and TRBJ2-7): KAGVTQTPRYLIKTRGQQVTLSCSPISGHRSVSWYQQTPGQGLQFLFEYFSETQRNKGNFPGRFSGRQFSNSRSEMNVSTLELGDSALYLCASSFGQYEQYFGPGTRLTVT.

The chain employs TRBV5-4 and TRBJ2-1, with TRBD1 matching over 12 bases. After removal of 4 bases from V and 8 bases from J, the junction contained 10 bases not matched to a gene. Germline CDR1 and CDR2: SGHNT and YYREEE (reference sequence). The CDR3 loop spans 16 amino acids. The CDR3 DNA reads TGTGCCAGCAGCAGGGATGGGACAGGGGGCTTCTATGAGCAGTTCTTC. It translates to CASSRDGTGGFYEQFF.

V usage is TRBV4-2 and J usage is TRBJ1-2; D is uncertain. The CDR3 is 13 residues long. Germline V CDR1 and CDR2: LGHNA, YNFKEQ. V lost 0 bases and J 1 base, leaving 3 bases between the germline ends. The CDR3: CASSQDSNYGYTF. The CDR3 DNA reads TGTGCCAGCAGCCAAGACAGTAACTATGGCTACACCTTC.

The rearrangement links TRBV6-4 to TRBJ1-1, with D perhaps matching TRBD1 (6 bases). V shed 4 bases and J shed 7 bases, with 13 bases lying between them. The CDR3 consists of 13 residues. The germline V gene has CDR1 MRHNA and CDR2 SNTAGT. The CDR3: CASSVEQGSEAFF. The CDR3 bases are TGTGCCAGCAGTGTTGAACAGGGAAGTGAAGCTTTCTTT.